This TCR beta chain is drawn from a study of monozygotic twins with inflammatory bowel disease (dated by TCRdb to the late 2010s). Regarding the complete study: The full study comprised 28 monozygotic twin pairs: nine German pairs (four IBD-concordant, five IBD-discordant) and 19 IBD-discordant Danish pairs. The search for disease-associated traits relied mainly on comparing IBD patients with their genetically identical healthy co-twins within discordant pairs. Each individual had, on average, about 151 000 unique TCRalpha sequences and 181 000 unique TCRbeta sequences available for analysis. Study-level results and caveats: Repertoire similarity did not differ between concordant and discordant twins, possibly due to limited statistical power. No single strong signal or clonotype linked to IBD turned up in the results, so the idea that one exists was not supported. Differing immunosuppressive treatments among patients may have added background noise and inter-individual variability to the repertoires. A decrease in TCRbeta repertoire diversity, as measured by inverse Simpson index, was observed in IBD patients compared with their healthy co-twins. Distinction between different T cell subtypes could not be achieved in the analysis. Compared with healthy twins, IBD patients had fewer clonotypes in common with other individuals, a difference most pronounced in patients showing signs of disease activity.

Of note for this clonotype: Its antigen specificity is not known.

From each donor, an approximately 2.5 ml peripheral blood sample was collected into PAXgene tubes and stored at -80 degrees C. Total RNA was isolated from whole blood with the PAXgene blood miRNA kit on an automated QIAcube, without T cell sorting. Peripheral blood from monozygotic twin pairs, either concordant or discordant for inflammatory bowel disease, underwent deep TCRalpha and TCRbeta repertoire profiling that used unique molecular barcoding. Smoking habits were recorded for all twin pairs, and each individual was classified as a current, former or never smoker. Per the germline V gene (reference sequence), DFQATT is the CDR1 and SNEGSKA is the CDR2. The CDR3 numbers 15 residues from cysteine through phenylalanine. The record lacks a DNA sequence. Library preparation used 5' RACE. Preparation of each TCR library used around 3,500 ng of total RNA. For each sample, cDNA synthesis was carried out in eight separate reactions using SMARTScribe reverse transcriptase. Unique molecular identifiers containing a 6-nucleotide sample barcode were introduced through template switching during cDNA synthesis. TCRalpha and TCRbeta cDNA was amplified in two nested PCRs of around 15 and 9 cycles, and bead purification was carried out after each PCR. Before amplification, the cDNA was treated with uracil DNA-glycosylase and purified using the QIAquick PCR purification kit. The second PCR added Illumina TruSeq-compatible adapters along with sample-specific barcodes. TapeStation and Qubit were used to check library quality and concentration, and about 4.5 ng of each library was pooled. Pooled libraries were sequenced on an Illumina HiSeq2500 single-index Rapid Run with 2 x 100 bp reads and custom sequencing primers. Per the authors' processing: PCR and sequencing errors were corrected by UMI-based consensus assembly using MiGEC version 1.2.6. MiXCR version 2.1.1 was used for V(D)J alignment, clonotype assembly and CDR3 extraction. Normalisation of gene usage, clonotype sharing and MAIT/NKT TCR abundance was achieved by analysing the top 1000, 10 000 and 20 000 clonotypes per sample. After downsampling to 27 000 UMIs, diversity was calculated as the inverse Simpson index using the vegan R package. Statistical testing used paired Mann-Whitney U tests on the discordant twin pairs and applied Benjamini-Hochberg correction for multiple testing. TCRdb reprocessed the raw reads; every CDR3 protein sequence is a single record, and DNA is not supplied. The V and J calls shown here were made by TCRdb, not taken from the authors' results. This specimen's table enumerates about 330,000 distinct CDR3 sequences. The ten largest clones take up around 2% of the sample.

Sequencing was performed on blood. The receptor was isolated from a human donor with ulcerative colitis or Crohn's disease, or a healthy co-twin of an affected twin (not recorded which). Rearrangement joined TRBV20-1 to TRBJ2-1; absent DNA, TCRdb's TRBD2 call cannot be checked. This receptor carries the CDR3 CSAPPPSGIRGEQFF.